Below, 8 T cell receptor beta chains from the same sample are listed, as sequenced in a study of CD8 T cells in Susac syndrome. RNA amounts of about 0.45 to 1 ug underwent reverse transcription with random hexamers. In TCRdb, the immunoSEQ multiplex PCR reads were re-called with MiXCR into one record per CDR3 protein. The table has around 81,000 distinct CDR3 sequences, about 93% seen once. Sequencing was carried out using CD8+ T cells from PBMCs. These receptors came from a human donor with Susac syndrome.

This sequence joins TRBV11-1 and TRBJ2-7; no clear D. V was cut by 1 base and J by 3 bases, with 7 bases left in between. CDR1 and CDR2 (germline): SGHAT, FQDESV (reference sequence). This CDR3 contains 13 residues. The CDR3: CASSLGADYEQYF. The CDR3, as DNA: TGTGCCAGCAGCTTAGGAGCAGACTACGAGCAGTACTTC.

This chain connects TRBV20-1 to TRBJ2-1; a weak D match, TRBD1 (5 bases). The germline CDR1 and CDR2 sequences are DFQATT and SNEGSKA (reference sequence). Trimming stripped 6 bases from V and 4 bases from J, with 10 bases between. This CDR3 has 12 amino acids. CDR3 loop: CSAPDTYNEQFF. The DNA of the CDR3 is TGCAGTGCCCCGGACACTTACAATGAGCAGTTCTTC.

The chain carries TRBV7-6 and TRBJ1-4; perhaps TRBD1 as D (6 bases). Trimming took 6 bases from V and 6 from J, leaving 17 bases between them. Germline loops: CDR1 SGHVS, CDR2 FNYEAQ. This CDR3 region has 15 residues. The CDR3 sequence is CASSYSGEGDEKLFF. The CDR3 coding sequence is TGTGCCAGCAGTTACTCAGGGGAGGGTGATGAAAAACTGTTTTTT.

CDR3 DNA: TGTGCCAGCAGGGCCGGGACAGGGGGCCTCGAGCAGTACTTC. It translates to CASRAGTGGLEQYF. The chain employs TRBV28 and TRBJ2-7; 12 nucleotides agree with TRBD1. The CDR3 is 14 amino acids. Germline V gene lookup returns CDR1 MDHEN and CDR2 SYDVKM. V shed 6 bases, J shed 6 bases, and the junction held 6 bases outside the gene matches.

The rearrangement uses TRBV4-3 and TRBJ2-2, with 7 positions matching TRBD2. Germline V gene data show CDR1 as LGHNA and CDR2 as YSLEER. Trimming at V came to 0 bases and at J to 6 bases, leaving 13 bases not matched to a gene. The CDR3 extends over 18 amino acids. The CDR3 DNA follows: TGCGCCAGCAGCCAAGATGGGGTGCGGGGAGGGCCGGCCGGGGAGCTGTTTTTT. This encodes CASSQDGVRGGPAGELFF.

This sequence joins TRBV6-2 or TRBV6-3 and TRBJ2-1; D remains ambiguous. From germline, CDR1 is MNHEY and CDR2 SVGEGT. CDR3 size: 14 residues. The germline V and J ends were trimmed by 2 bases and 4 bases, with 9 bases remaining between them. The CDR3 bases are TGTGCCAGCAGTTACGAGGTGGGTTACAATGAGCAGTTCTTC. Translation gives CASSYEVGYNEQFF.

V and J are TRBV29-1 and TRBJ2-5; no clear D. This CDR3 is built from 13 residues. Germline V gives CDR1 SQVTM, CDR2 ANQGSEA. Trimming pared 0 bases from V and 7 bases from J, leaving 12 bases between. CDR3 region: CSVEDLIASTQYF. The CDR3 bases are TGCAGCGTTGAAGATCTTATTGCTTCGACCCAGTACTTC.

The chain uses TRBV29-1 and TRBJ2-7; D ambiguous. Germline loops: CDR1 SQVTM, CDR2 ANQGSEA. V shed 0 bases and J shed 0 bases, with 12 bases lying between them. CDR3 size: 15 residues. This chain's CDR3 is CSVEELQSSSYEQYF. For the CDR3, the DNA is TGCAGCGTTGAAGAACTACAGTCGAGCTCCTACGAGCAGTACTTC.